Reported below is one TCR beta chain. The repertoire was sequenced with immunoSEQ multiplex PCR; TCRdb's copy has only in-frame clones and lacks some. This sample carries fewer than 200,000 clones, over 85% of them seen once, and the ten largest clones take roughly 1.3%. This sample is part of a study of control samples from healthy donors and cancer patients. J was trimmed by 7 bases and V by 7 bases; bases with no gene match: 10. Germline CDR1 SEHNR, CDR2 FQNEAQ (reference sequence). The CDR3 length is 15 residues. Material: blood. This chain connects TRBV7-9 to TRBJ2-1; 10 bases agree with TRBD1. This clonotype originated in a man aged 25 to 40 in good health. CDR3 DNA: TGTGCCAGCACCTGGGGACAGGGGAAGAGGAATGAGCAGTTCTTC. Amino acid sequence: CASTWGQGKRNEQFF.